The 3 T cell receptor beta chains reported below all come from one sample, sequenced in a study of Graves' ophthalmopathy and Graves' hyperthyroidism. Using RNA transcripts, the TCR beta CDR3 regions were amplified. HTBI primers primed a first-round RT-PCR, and a second-round multiplex PCR followed. Using its own MiXCR run on the multiplex PCR reads, TCRdb lists one record per CDR3 protein. Of about 220,000 distinct CDR3 sequences in the sample, 20% to 25% were seen once. Material for sequencing was peripheral blood. The receptors here all came from a woman aged 50 to 65 with Graves' ophthalmopathy.

This sequence joins TRBV3-1 and TRBJ1-2, with D perhaps matching TRBD1 (6 bases). V was trimmed by 8 bases and J by 6 bases, leaving 13 bases between them. The CDR3 is 12 amino acids. The V gene's germline CDR1 is LGHDT and CDR2 YNNKEL (reference sequence). This chain's CDR3 is CASRGRGHGYTF. CDR3 DNA: TGTGCCAGCCGCGGCAGGGGCCATGGCTACACCTTC.

This clonotype was detected ten times or more. This rearrangement joins TRBV6-5 to TRBJ1-6; tentatively, D is TRBD1 (5 bases). Trimming cost V 0 bases and J 14 bases, with 11 bases left between them. The CDR3 consists of 13 residues. The germline V gene has CDR1 MNHEY and CDR2 SVGAGI. The CDR3 spells CASSYSRGFALHF. In DNA form, the CDR3 reads TGTGCCAGCAGTTACTCTCGGGGGTTCGCCCTCCACTTT.

This clonotype occurred many times. The chain has TRBV19 and TRBJ2-2, with D uncertain. From germline, CDR1 is LNHDA and CDR2 SQIVND (reference sequence). The CDR3 has 14 amino acids. V was clipped by 4 bases and J by 1 base, with 7 bases between them. CDR3 nucleotides: TGTGCCAGTAGTACAACGGGGAACACCGGGGAGCTGTTTTTT. Translated: CASSTTGNTGELFF.